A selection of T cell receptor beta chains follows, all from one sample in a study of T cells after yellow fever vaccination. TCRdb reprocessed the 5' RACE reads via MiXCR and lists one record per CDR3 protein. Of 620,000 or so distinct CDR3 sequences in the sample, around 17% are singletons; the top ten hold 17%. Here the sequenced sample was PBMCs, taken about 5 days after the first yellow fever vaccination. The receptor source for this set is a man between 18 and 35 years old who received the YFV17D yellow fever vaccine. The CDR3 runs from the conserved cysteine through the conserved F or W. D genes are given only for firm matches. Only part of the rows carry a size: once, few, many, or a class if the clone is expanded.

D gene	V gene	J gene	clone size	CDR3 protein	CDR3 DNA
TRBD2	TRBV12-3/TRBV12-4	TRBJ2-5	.	CASSLWSSGGPYQETQYF	TGTGCCAGCAGTTTGTGGTCGAGCGGGGGGCCGTACCAAGAGACCCAGTACTTC
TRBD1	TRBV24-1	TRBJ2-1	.	CATSETGTASYNEQFF	TGTGCCACCAGTGAAACCGGGACAGCATCCTACAATGAGCAGTTCTTC
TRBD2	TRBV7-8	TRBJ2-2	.	CASSLLAGATNTGELFF	TGTGCCAGCAGCTTACTAGCGGGGGCCACGAACACCGGGGAGCTGTTTTTT
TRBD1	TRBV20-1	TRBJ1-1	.	CSAQGGNTEAFF	TGCAGTGCCCAGGGGGGGAACACTGAAGCTTTCTTT
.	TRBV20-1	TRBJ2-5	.	CSARDVGETQYF	TGCAGTGCTAGAGATGTAGGAGAGACCCAGTACTTC
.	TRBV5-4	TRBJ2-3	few	CASSVGPITADTQYF	TGTGCCAGCAGCGTGGGGCCCATCACGGCAGATACGCAGTATTTT
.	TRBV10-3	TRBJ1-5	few	CAISDTQFLTQPQHF	TGTGCCATCAGCGACACCCAATTCTTGACACAGCCCCAGCATTTT
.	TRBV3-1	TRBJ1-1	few	CASSQDRVSAEAFF	TGTGCCAGCAGCCAAGATCGGGTTTCGGCTGAAGCTTTCTTT
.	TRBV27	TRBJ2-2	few	CASSPTYNTGELFF	TGTGCCAGCAGTCCTACATACAACACCGGGGAGCTGTTTTTT
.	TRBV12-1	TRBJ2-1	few	CASRGESSYNEQFF	TGTGCCAGCAGGGGGGAAAGCTCCTACAATGAGCAGTTCTTC
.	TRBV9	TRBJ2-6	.	CASSYPSNSGANVLTF	TGTGCCAGCAGCTATCCATCCAACTCTGGGGCCAACGTCCTGACTTTC
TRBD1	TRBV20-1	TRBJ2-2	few	CSTNKPGTGLTGELFF	TGCAGTACAAATAAGCCGGGGACAGGGCTTACCGGGGAGCTGTTTTTT
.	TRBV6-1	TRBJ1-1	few	CLVRRGNLYTEAFF	TGTCTAGTAAGACGGGGGAACCTCTACACTGAAGCTTTCTTT
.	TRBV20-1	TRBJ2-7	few	CSARDRRGFAYEQYF	TGCAGTGCTAGAGATCGGAGGGGCTTTGCCTACGAGCAGTACTTC
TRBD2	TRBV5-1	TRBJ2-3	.	CASSLFSGGRTTDTQYF	TGCGCCAGCAGCTTGTTCAGCGGGGGGCGGACCACAGATACGCAGTATTTT
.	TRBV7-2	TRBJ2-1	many	CASSFNSAYNEQFF	TGTGCCAGCAGCTTTAACTCAGCCTACAATGAGCAGTTCTTC
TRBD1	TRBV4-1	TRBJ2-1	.	CASSQERGPGNEQFF	TGCGCCAGCAGCCAAGAAAGGGGGCCTGGGAATGAGCAGTTCTTC
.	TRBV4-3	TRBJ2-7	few	CASSQARGDSYEQYF	TGCGCCAGCAGCCAAGCGAGGGGCGACAGCTACGAGCAGTACTTC
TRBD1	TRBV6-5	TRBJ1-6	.	CASSSQGFDSPLHF	TGTGCCAGCAGTTCACAGGGGTTTGATTCACCCCTCCACTTT
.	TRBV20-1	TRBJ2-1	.	CSAREGAPGGEQFF	TGCAGTGCTAGGGAGGGGGCCCCGGGCGGTGAGCAGTTCTTC
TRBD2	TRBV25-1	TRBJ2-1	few	CASSEFPSGGANEQFF	TGTGCCAGCAGTGAATTTCCTAGCGGGGGGGCCAATGAGCAGTTCTTC
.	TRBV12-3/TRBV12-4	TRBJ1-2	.	CAIRGPDGYTF	TGTGCCATCCGCGGACCGGACGGCTACACCTTC
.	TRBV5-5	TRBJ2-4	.	CASSRGLGLAKNIQYF	TGTGCCAGCAGCAGGGGGTTGGGGCTAGCCAAAAACATTCAGTACTTC
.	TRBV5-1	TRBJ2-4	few	CASSLEQGRLAGNIQYF	TGCGCCAGCAGCTTGGAGCAGGGAAGGTTGGCTGGGAACATTCAGTACTTC
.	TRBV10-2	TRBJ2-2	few	CASTQPGENTGELFF	TGCGCCAGCACTCAACCGGGGGAGAACACCGGGGAGCTGTTTTTT
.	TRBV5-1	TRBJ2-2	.	CASSLHENGELFF	TGCGCCAGCAGCTTACATGAGAACGGGGAGCTGTTTTTT
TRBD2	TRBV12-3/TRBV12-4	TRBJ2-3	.	CASSLSAGGQDTQYF	TGTGCCAGCAGCCTTTCTGCGGGGGGGCAAGATACGCAGTATTTT
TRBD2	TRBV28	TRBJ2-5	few	CASSQALAGTQETQYF	TGTGCCAGCAGTCAAGCACTAGCGGGGACGCAAGAGACCCAGTACTTC
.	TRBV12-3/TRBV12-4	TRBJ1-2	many	CASSFGGYGYTF	TGTGCCAGCAGTTTCGGGGGCTATGGCTACACCTTC
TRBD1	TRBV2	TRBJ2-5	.	CASSEGQGKTQYF	TGTGCCAGCAGTGAAGGACAGGGGAAGACCCAGTACTTC
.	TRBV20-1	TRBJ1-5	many	CSASVGPSNQPQHF	TGCAGTGCTAGCGTAGGCCCTAGCAATCAGCCCCAGCATTTT
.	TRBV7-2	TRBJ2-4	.	CASSSDGGNIQYF	TGTGCCAGCAGCTCGGACGGTGGGAACATTCAGTACTTC
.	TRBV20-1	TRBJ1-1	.	CSATELGLNTEAFF	TGCAGTGCTACAGAACTCGGTCTGAACACTGAAGCTTTCTTT
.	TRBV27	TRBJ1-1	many	CASSPTLGGGAFF	TGTGCCAGCAGTCCGACCTTGGGGGGGGGAGCTTTCTTT
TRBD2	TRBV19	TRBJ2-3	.	CASSVNLGLAGGGTQYF	TGTGCCAGTAGTGTCAACCTCGGGCTAGCGGGGGGGGGTACGCAGTATTTT
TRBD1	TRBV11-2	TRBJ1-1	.	CASSLGQGMGMNTEAFF	TGTGCCAGCAGCTTAGGACAGGGGATGGGAATGAACACTGAAGCTTTCTTT
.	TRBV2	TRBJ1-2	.	CASRGGGYGYTF	TGTGCCAGCAGGGGCGGGGGTTATGGCTACACCTTC
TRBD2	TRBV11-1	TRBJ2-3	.	CASSLAGVLAGDRDTQYF	TGTGCCAGCAGCTTAGCCGGCGTTCTAGCGGGGGATCGAGATACGCAGTATTTT
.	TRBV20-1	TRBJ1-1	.	CSATRDDRQGTEAFF	TGCAGTGCTACACGAGACGACAGGCAGGGAACTGAAGCTTTCTTT
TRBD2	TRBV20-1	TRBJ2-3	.	CSAPAGTYTQYF	TGCAGTGCTCCAGCGGGGACCTATACGCAGTATTTT
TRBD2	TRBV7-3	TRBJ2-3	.	CASSLGSGGTTDTQYF	TGTGCCAGCAGCTTAGGTAGCGGGGGTACCACAGATACGCAGTATTTT
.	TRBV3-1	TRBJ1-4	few	CASRDLAANEKLFF	TGTGCCAGCCGAGACCTGGCGGCTAATGAAAAACTGTTTTTT
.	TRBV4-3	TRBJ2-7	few	CASSQTVQGYEQYF	TGCGCCAGCAGCCAAACTGTTCAGGGCTACGAGCAGTACTTC
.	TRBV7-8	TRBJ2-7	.	CASRSTPYEQYF	TGTGCCAGCAGATCTACCCCCTACGAGCAGTACTTC
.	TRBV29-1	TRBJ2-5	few	CSASRGAGETQYF	TGCAGCGCTAGCCGAGGGGCGGGAGAGACCCAGTACTTC
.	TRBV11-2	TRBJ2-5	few	CASSSRTLGETQYF	TGTGCCAGCAGCTCCCGGACACTGGGGGAGACCCAGTACTTC
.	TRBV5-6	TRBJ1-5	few	CASSSTGTQGNQPQHF	TGTGCCAGCAGCTCGACCGGGACCCAGGGCAATCAGCCCCAGCATTTT
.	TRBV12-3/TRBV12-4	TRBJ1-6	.	CASSFWGYNSPLHF	TGTGCCAGCAGTTTTTGGGGTTATAATTCACCCCTCCACTTT
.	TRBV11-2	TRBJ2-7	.	CASSILWGSYEQYF	TGTGCCAGCAGCATTTTATGGGGTTCGTACGAGCAGTACTTC
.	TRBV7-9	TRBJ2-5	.	CASRVGPRKETQYF	TGTGCCAGCCGGGTGGGGCCCCGTAAAGAGACCCAGTACTTC
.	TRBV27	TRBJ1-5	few	CASSLTRLNQPQHF	TGTGCCAGCAGTTTAACCAGGCTCAATCAGCCCCAGCATTTT
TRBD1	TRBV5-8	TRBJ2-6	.	CASSSRQGGLGTNVQTF	TGTGCCAGCAGCTCCCGACAGGGTGGGTTGGGAACCAACGTCCAGACTTTC
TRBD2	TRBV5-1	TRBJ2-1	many	CASSQGTSGGAYNEQFF	TGCGCCAGCAGCCAGGGGACTAGCGGGGGAGCCTACAATGAGCAGTTCTTC
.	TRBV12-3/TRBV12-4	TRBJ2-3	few	CASSFGRYLSTDTQYF	TGTGCCAGCAGTTTTGGCAGGTACCTTAGCACAGATACGCAGTATTTT
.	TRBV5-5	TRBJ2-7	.	CASSLWRQAYEQYF	TGTGCCAGCAGCTTGTGGAGACAGGCCTACGAGCAGTACTTC
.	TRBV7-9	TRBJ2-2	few	CASSLMGIQKNTGELFF	TGTGCCAGCAGCTTAATGGGGATTCAGAAGAACACCGGGGAGCTGTTTTTT
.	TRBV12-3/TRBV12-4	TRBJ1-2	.	CASSSYIYGYTF	TGTGCCAGCAGTTCATACATCTATGGCTACACCTTC